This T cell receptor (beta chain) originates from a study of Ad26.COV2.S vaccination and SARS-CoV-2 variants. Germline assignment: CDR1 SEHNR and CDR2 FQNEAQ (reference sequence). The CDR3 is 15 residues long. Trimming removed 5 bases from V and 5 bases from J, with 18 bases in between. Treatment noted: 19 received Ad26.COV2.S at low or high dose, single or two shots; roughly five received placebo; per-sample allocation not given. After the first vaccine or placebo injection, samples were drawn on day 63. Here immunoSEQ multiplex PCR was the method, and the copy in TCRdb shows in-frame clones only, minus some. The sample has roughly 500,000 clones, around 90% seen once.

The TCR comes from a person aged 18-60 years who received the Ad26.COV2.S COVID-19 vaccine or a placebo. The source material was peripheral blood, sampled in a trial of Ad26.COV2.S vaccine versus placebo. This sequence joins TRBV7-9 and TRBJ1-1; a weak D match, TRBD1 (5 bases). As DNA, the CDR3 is TGTGCCAGCAGCCCGGGGGGTCCCTGGAATACTGAAGCTTTCTTT. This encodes CASSPGGPWNTEAFF.